The source of this T cell receptor (beta chain) is a study of T cell changes during pregnancy in multiple sclerosis. TCRdb's table, derived via immunoSEQ multiplex PCR, lists solely in-frame clones and lacks some. The repertoire holds under 70,000 clones, around 90% seen once, with over 0.25% in the top ten. The CDR3 has 11 residues. V was trimmed by 4 bases and J by 6 bases, leaving 8 bases between them. CDR1 and CDR2 from the germline V gene are DFQATT and SNEGSKA (reference sequence). The sequencing used CD4+ T cells from peripheral blood mononuclear cells, collected after pregnancy. This sequence joins TRBV20-1 and TRBJ2-3; D is undetermined. The clonotype was recovered from a female donor with multiple sclerosis, enrolled in a pregnancy study. The CDR3 region has the DNA TGCAGTGCTAATCCTCAGGATACGCAGTATTTT. Protein sequence: CSANPQDTQYF.